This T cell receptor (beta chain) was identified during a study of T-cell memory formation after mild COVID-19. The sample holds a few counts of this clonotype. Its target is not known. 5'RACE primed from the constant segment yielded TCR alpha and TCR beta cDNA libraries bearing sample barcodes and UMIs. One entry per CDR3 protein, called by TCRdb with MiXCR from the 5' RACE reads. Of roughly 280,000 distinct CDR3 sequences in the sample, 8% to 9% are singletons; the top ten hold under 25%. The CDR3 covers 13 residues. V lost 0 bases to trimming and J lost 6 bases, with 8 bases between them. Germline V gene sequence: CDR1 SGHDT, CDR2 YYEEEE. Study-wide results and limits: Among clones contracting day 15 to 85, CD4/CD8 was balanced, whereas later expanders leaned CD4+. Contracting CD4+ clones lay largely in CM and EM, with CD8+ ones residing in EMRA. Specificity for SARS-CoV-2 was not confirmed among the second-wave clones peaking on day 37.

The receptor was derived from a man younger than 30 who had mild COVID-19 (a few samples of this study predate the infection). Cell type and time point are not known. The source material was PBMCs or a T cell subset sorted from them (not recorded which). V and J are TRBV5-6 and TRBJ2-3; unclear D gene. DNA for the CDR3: TGTGCCAGCAGCTTGGCCCCCAGGGATACGCAGTATTTT. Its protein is CASSLAPRDTQYF.